The rows below give T cell receptor beta chains drawn from one sample of a study of blood T cell repertoires in COVID-19. Sequencing was performed with immunoSEQ multiplex PCR; in TCRdb, only in-frame clones are kept and a portion is missing. Among 140,000 to 150,000 clones listed, over 70% were seen once. Source material: peripheral blood. The origin of the receptors is a man aged 50 to 59 who had recovered from COVID-19. Each CDR3 is given with its conserved first and last residue. A D gene is named only where the DNA matches it firmly. Not every row has a clone size; where given, it reads once, few, many or a size class.

>.|TRBJ2-2|TRBV7-8|TRBD1
CASSLQGQGDTGELFF
TGTGCCAGCAGCTTACAGGGACAGGGTGACACCGGGGAGCTGTTTTTT
>.|TRBJ2-7|TRBV2|TRBD1
CASRGQGAYEQYF
TGTGCCAGCAGGGGACAGGGCGCCTACGAGCAGTACTTC
>.|TRBJ1-1|TRBV11-2|.
CASSLPQDTLNTEAFF
TGTGCCAGCAGCTTACCGCAAGACACCTTGAACACTGAAGCTTTCTTT
>.|TRBJ1-5|TRBV19|.
CASSVQGNQPQHF
TGTGCCAGTAGCGTGCAGGGGAACCAGCCCCAGCATTTT
>.|TRBJ1-2|TRBV4-3|TRBD1
CASSQEGGTYGYTF
TGCGCCAGCAGCCAAGAAGGGGGCACCTATGGCTACACCTTC
>.|TRBJ1-3|TRBV18|.
CASSPETFRGGNTIYF
TGTGCCAGCTCACCAGAAACATTCCGGGGTGGAAACACCATATATTTT
>.|TRBJ2-3|TRBV29-1|TRBD2
CSVIAGGPGTDTQYF
TGCAGCGTTATAGCGGGGGGGCCCGGGACAGATACGCAGTATTTT
>once|TRBJ2-7|TRBV5-1|TRBD2
CASSASGLAYEQYF
TGCGCCAGCAGCGCATCGGGACTAGCCTACGAGCAGTACTTC
>.|TRBJ2-2|TRBV6-5|TRBD2
CASSYLGGGNTGELFF
TGTGCCAGCAGTTATTTAGGCGGGGGGAACACCGGGGAGCTGTTTTTT
>.|TRBJ2-7|TRBV2|TRBD2
CASSTSTTSGGPLYEQYF
TGTGCCAGCAGTACCTCCACGACTAGCGGGGGGCCTCTCTACGAGCAGTACTTC
>.|TRBJ2-1|TRBV6-6|.
CASSYSELEQFF
TGTGCCAGCAGTTACTCGGAGCTAGAGCAGTTCTTC
>.|TRBJ2-5|TRBV11-2|.
CASSTRTLSQETQYF
TGTGCCAGCAGCACCCGGACACTTTCCCAAGAGACCCAGTACTTC
>.|TRBJ1-2|TRBV5-4|.
CASSLSEGALGGYTF
TGTGCCAGCAGCTTGTCGGAGGGCGCGTTAGGTGGCTACACCTTC
>.|TRBJ2-5|TRBV29-1|TRBD2
CSFGLAGGHRETQYF
TGCAGCTTCGGACTAGCGGGGGGCCACCGGGAGACCCAGTACTTC
>.|TRBJ1-1|TRBV14|.
CASSQDTRGTEAFF
TGTGCCAGCAGCCAAGATACCCGGGGCACTGAAGCTTTCTTT
>.|TRBJ2-7|TRBV5-4|TRBD1
CASSGQGASLTYEQYF
TGTGCCAGCAGCGGACAGGGCGCTAGTCTAACCTACGAGCAGTACTTC
>.|TRBJ1-5|TRBV19|.
CASSIRSLNQPQHF
TGTGCCAGTAGTATAAGGAGTCTCAATCAGCCCCAGCATTTT
>.|TRBJ1-5|TRBV27|TRBD1
CASRNRGQPQHF
TGTGCCAGCAGGAACAGGGGGCAGCCCCAGCATTTT
>.|TRBJ1-2|TRBV19|.
CASSEGSVYGYTF
TGTGCCAGTAGTGAGGGCTCAGTCTATGGCTACACCTTC
>.|TRBJ2-1|TRBV5-1|.
CASSLGAGSSYNEQFF
TGCGCCAGCAGCCTGGGGGCGGGGAGCTCCTACAATGAGCAGTTCTTC
>.|TRBJ2-3|TRBV12-3/TRBV12-4|TRBD2
CASAGDTDTQYF
TGTGCCAGCGCGGGGGACACAGATACGCAGTATTTT
>.|TRBJ1-2|TRBV4-1|.
CASSPYSLNYGYTF
TGCGCCAGCAGCCCATACAGTTTAAACTATGGCTACACCTTC
>.|TRBJ1-5|TRBV19|TRBD1
CASSRQGMSNQPQHF
TGTGCCAGTAGTCGACAGGGTATGAGCAATCAGCCCCAGCATTTT
>once|TRBJ1-2|TRBV7-8|TRBD1
CASSLAPGQGAVGYTF
TGTGCCAGCAGCTTAGCTCCGGGACAGGGGGCTGTTGGCTACACCTTC
>.|TRBJ1-1|TRBV2|.
CASSEAHKDTNTEAFF
TGTGCCAGCAGTGAAGCGCATAAGGACACGAACACTGAAGCTTTCTTT
>.|TRBJ2-5|TRBV5-4|TRBD1
CASSSDREGGTQYF
TGTGCCAGCAGCTCGGACAGGGAAGGAGGGACCCAGTACTTC
>.|TRBJ1-4|TRBV7-2|.
CASSLVVSGGEKLFF
TGTGCCAGCAGCTTAGTTGTGTCCGGGGGAGAAAAACTGTTTTTT